This TCR beta chain stems from a study of blood T cell repertoires in COVID-19. About the research overall: T cells, B-cell-depleted T cells, or PBMCs supplied cDNA or gDNA.

In the source study's methods: Amplification of reference gene primers was used by the study to estimate nucleated cell counts. Sequencing used immunoSEQ multiplex PCR; TCRdb keeps in-frame clones, though not all of them. From that table come the V and J calls and clone size; the DNA was used to work out D and trimming. The sample lists roughly 70,000 clones, 70% to 90% occurring once. Trimming removed 3 bases at V and 3 bases at J, with 14 bases between. Germline CDR1 is SGHDN and CDR2 is FVKESK. The CDR3 length is 15 residues. J is TRBJ2-5 and V is TRBV14, with D tentatively TRBD2 (6 bases). The origin of this receptor is a man in his 70s with acute or convalescent COVID-19. The sample taken for sequencing was peripheral blood. The CDR3 loop reads CASSHRDWHKETQYF. The DNA for the CDR3 is TGTGCCAGCAGCCACCGGGACTGGCACAAAGAGACCCAGTACTTC.